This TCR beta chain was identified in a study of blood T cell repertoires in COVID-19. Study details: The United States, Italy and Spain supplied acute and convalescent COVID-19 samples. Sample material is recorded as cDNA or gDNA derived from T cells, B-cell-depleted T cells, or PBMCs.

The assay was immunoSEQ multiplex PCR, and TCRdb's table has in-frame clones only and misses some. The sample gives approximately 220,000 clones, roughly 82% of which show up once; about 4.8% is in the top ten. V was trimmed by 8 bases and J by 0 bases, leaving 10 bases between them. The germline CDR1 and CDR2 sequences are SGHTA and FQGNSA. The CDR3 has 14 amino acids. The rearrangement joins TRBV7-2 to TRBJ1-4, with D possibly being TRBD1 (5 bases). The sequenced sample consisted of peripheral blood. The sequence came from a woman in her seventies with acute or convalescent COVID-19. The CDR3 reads CASSLQATNEKLFF. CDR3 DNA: TGTGCCAGCTCCTTACAGGCAACTAATGAAAAACTGTTTTTT.